What follows describes a single TCR beta chain. As yet, its antigen is unknown. Germline lookup yields CDR1 MDHEN and CDR2 SYDVKM. Trimming took 1 base from V and 4 from J, leaving 10 bases between them. The CDR3 covers 14 residues. The sample comes from a study of T cell responses to AZD1222 COVID-19 vaccine. At the level of the study: Pooled samples include second doses given at about 4 or 12 weeks.

TCRdb's table, derived via immunoSEQ multiplex PCR, lists solely in-frame clones and lacks some. Among approximately 80,000 clones listed, 85% to 90% were seen once. Study-level results: Recipients of two AZD1222 doses showed rising Spike-specific TCR breadth and depth.

The sequence was collected from an adult in good health. This specimen was peripheral blood, taken on day 0 of AZD1222 vaccination. This sequence joins TRBV28 and TRBJ1-1; no clear D gene. CDR3 DNA: TGTGCCAGCAGTTTATCTGGGTTGGGCACTGAAGCTTTCTTT. Translated: CASSLSGLGTEAFF.